The 28 T cell receptor beta chains presented below share a single source sample, sequenced in a study of control samples from healthy donors and cancer patients. Some clones are missing from TCRdb's copy, which holds only in-frame ones; the method was immunoSEQ multiplex PCR. Altogether over 150,000 clones are present, around 90% being singletons, with the ten largest covering 1.3% to 1.5%. Sequenced: blood. The source of these receptors is a man aged 25-45 years in good health.

The chain couples TRBV7-9 to TRBJ2-6, with D tentatively TRBD1 (5 bases). The CDR3 contains 18 residues. V gave up 5 bases and J gave up 0 bases, with 17 bases separating them. The germline gives CDR1 SEHNR, CDR2 FQNEAQ (reference sequence). The CDR3 sequence is CASSTSGLVISGANVLTF. CDR3 in DNA: TGTGCCAGCAGCACGTCAGGGTTAGTCATCTCTGGGGCCAACGTCCTGACTTTC. Drawing the rest from reference TRBV7-9 and TRBJ2-6, the complete variable domain is DTGVSQNPRHKITKRGQNVTFRCDPISEHNRLYWYRQTLGQGPEFLTYFQNEAQLEKSRLLSDRFSAERPKGSFSTLEIQRTEQGDSAMYLCASSTSGLVISGANVLTFGAGSRLTVL.

This chain uses TRBV4-3 with TRBJ1-6, with TRBD1 matching 9 bases. J lost 7 bases, V lost 5 bases, and 9 bases had no gene match. In germline, CDR1 is LGHNA, CDR2 YSLEER. The CDR3 is 16 residues long. The CDR3 nucleotides read TGCGCCAGCAGCTTTAGCTCTGGGACAGGGAATTCACCCCTCCACTTT. This sequence encodes CASSFSSGTGNSPLHF.

This chain joins TRBV30 and TRBJ2-2; D ambiguous. Germline V gene lookup returns CDR1 GTSNPN and CDR2 SVGIG (reference sequence). Trimming took 0 bases from V and 1 from J, leaving 3 bases between them. The CDR3 extends over 13 amino acids. The CDR3 protein is CAWSVGNTGELFF. The CDR3, as DNA: TGTGCCTGGAGTGTTGGGAACACCGGGGAGCTGTTTTTT.

The genes are TRBV7-9 and TRBJ1-2; D remains unclear. This CDR3 is 14 amino acids long. Trimming took off 1 base at V and 7 bases at J, with 13 bases between the two ends. Germline CDR1 reads SEHNR; CDR2 reads FQNEAQ (reference sequence). The CDR3 coding sequence is TGTGCCAGCAGCTTAGAGTCTACGGCAGCTGGCTACACCTTC. This codes for CASSLESTAAGYTF. Full variable domain (rest looked up from reference TRBV7-9 and TRBJ1-2): DTGVSQNPRHKITKRGQNVTFRCDPISEHNRLYWYRQTLGQGPEFLTYFQNEAQLEKSRLLSDRFSAERPKGSFSTLEIQRTEQGDSAMYLCASSLESTAAGYTFGSGTRLTVV.

The genes are TRBV4-2 and TRBJ1-1, with D uncertain. The CDR3 totals 14 residues. The germline V gene encodes CDR1 LGHNA and CDR2 YNFKEQ. Between the trimmed V and J ends, which lost 0 bases and 0 bases, there was a span of 5 bases. The DNA of the CDR3 is TGTGCCAGCAGCCAAGAAGGTTTGAACACTGAAGCTTTCTTT. It specifies CASSQEGLNTEAFF.

Of note for this clone: The junction does not match germline at one end; this may be a read error. This same CDR3 is encoded by further DNA sequences in the sample. The chain links TRBV5-1 to TRBJ2-7, with D possibly called TRBD1 or TRBD2 (5 bases each). The CDR3 extends over 15 amino acids. Germline values: CDR1 SGHRS, CDR2 YFSETQ. The CDR3 reads CASKLTGRDSYEQYF. The CDR3 DNA follows: TGCGCCAGCAAGTTGACGGGACGTGACTCCTATGAGCAGTACTTC.

The chain combines TRBV4-3 with TRBJ2-7; D possibly uses TRBD1 or TRBD2 (5 bases each). Trimming removed 5 bases from V and 1 base from J, with 18 bases in between. Germline CDR1 LGHNA, CDR2 YSLEER. CDR3 size: 16 residues. CDR3 protein: CASSEGTGTISYEQYF. The CDR3 bases are TGCGCCAGCAGCGAAGGAACCGGGACGATTTCCTACGAGCAGTACTTC.

This chain uses TRBV24-1 with TRBJ2-5; TRBD1 might be the D (5 bases). From germline, CDR1 is KGHDR and CDR2 SFDVKD. CDR3 length equals 14 residues. The V end lost 5 bases, the J end lost 10 bases, and 19 bases lay between the germline ends. In DNA form, the CDR3 reads TGTGCCACCAGTGCAGGAACAGGACGGACCGGCCAGTACTTC. This gives the protein CATSAGTGRTGQYF.

The chain employs TRBV2 and TRBJ2-7, with 9 positions matching TRBD1. After removal of 4 bases from V and 10 bases from J, the junction contained 8 bases not matched to a gene. Germline loops: CDR1 SNHLY, CDR2 FYNNEI. The CDR3 spans 13 residues. Written as DNA, the CDR3 is TGTGCCAGCAGTGCCGGGACAGGGACTCATCAGTACTTC. Its protein product is CASSAGTGTHQYF.

The rearrangement joins TRBV7-3 to TRBJ2-5; weak D call: TRBD2 (5 bases). In germline, CDR1 is SGHTA, CDR2 FQGTGA. The V and J ends lost 6 bases and 4 bases respectively, with 18 bases between them. The CDR3 loop spans 15 amino acids. DNA for the CDR3: TGTGCCAGCAGTTTCGTAAGTGGAGAGGGAGAGACCCAGTACTTC. Amino acids: CASSFVSGEGETQYF.

The chain uses TRBV11-2 and TRBJ2-2; a possible D gene is TRBD2 (7 bases). The CDR3 consists of 16 residues. V was trimmed by 3 bases and J by 7 bases, leaving 18 bases between them. The germline gives CDR1 SGHAT, CDR2 FQNNGV. Here the CDR3 reads CASSFMGAGDHGELFF. The CDR3 coding sequence is TGTGCCAGCAGCTTTATGGGGGCGGGAGATCACGGGGAGCTGTTTTTT.

This chain links TRBV2 with TRBJ1-4, with 12 nucleotides matching TRBD1. The ends lost 6 bases at V and 7 bases at J; junction bases unmatched: 9. Germline CDR1 reads SNHLY; CDR2 reads FYNNEI. The CDR3 runs 16 residues. CDR3 DNA: TGTGCCAGCAGGAGGGAGGTGGGACAGGGGGCTGAAAAACTGTTTTTT. Its protein is CASRREVGQGAEKLFF.

The gene calls are TRBV6-5 and TRBJ2-5; 12 bases match TRBD2. CDR1 is MNHEY and CDR2 is SVGAGI in the germline V gene. The CDR3 is 13 amino acids. V dropped 8 bases and J dropped 5; count of bases not matched to a gene: 3. CDR3 DNA: TGTGCCAGCCTAGCGGGAGGGCGCGAGACCCAGTACTTC. Its protein is CASLAGGRETQYF.

The chain uses TRBV10-2 and TRBJ2-7; D call uncertain. V lost 0 bases, J lost 1 base, and 1 base lay in between. The CDR3 has 12 residues. Germline V gene data show CDR1 as WSHSY and CDR2 as SAAADI. The CDR3 nucleotides are TGCGCCAGCAGTGAGTCTTCCTACGAGCAGTACTTC. Protein product: CASSESSYEQYF.

To note about this clone: The junction departs from germline at one end; a sequencing error may be responsible. This rearrangement joins TRBV30 to TRBJ1-6, with 7 bases lining up with TRBD1. CDR1 GTSNPN and CDR2 SVGIG come from the germline V gene (reference sequence). This CDR3 spans 15 amino acids. In nucleotides, the CDR3 is TGTGCCTGGACCGGAAAGGGGGCCTACAATTCACCCCTCCACTTT. Protein product: CAWTGKGAYNSPLHF. Supplemented by reference TRBV30 and TRBJ1-6, the full variable domain reads SQTIHQWPATLVQPVGSPLSLECTVEGTSNPNLYWYRQAAGRGLQLLFYSVGIGQISSEVPQNLSASRPQDRQFILSSKKLLLSDSGFYLCAWTGKGAYNSPLHFGNGTRLTVT.

The chain links TRBV3-1 (or the pseudogene TRBV3-2) to TRBJ2-3, with 8 nucleotides matching TRBD2. V shed 3 bases and J 4 bases; nucleotides not matched to a gene: 15. The length of the CDR3 is 18 residues. The V gene's germline CDR1 is LGHDT and CDR2 YNNKEL (reference sequence). The CDR3 reads CASSQETMKRGPADTQYF. In DNA form, the CDR3 reads TGTGCCAGCAGCCAGGAAACTATGAAGCGGGGGCCCGCAGATACGCAGTATTTT.

The chain's CDR3 is CASSPGTSGIHEQYF. For the CDR3, the DNA is TGTGCCAGCAGCCCCGGGACTAGCGGGATCCACGAGCAGTACTTC. V is TRBV14 and J is TRBJ2-7, with TRBD2 matching 13 bases. The junction had 5 bases not matched to a gene; V was cut back by 4 bases and J by 5 bases. Germline V gene data show CDR1 as SGHDN and CDR2 as FVKESK. This CDR3 is 15 amino acids long.

The table lists this clone with a count of one. V and J are TRBV28 and TRBJ2-1, with D possibly being TRBD1 or TRBD2 (5 bases each). This CDR3 has 16 amino acids. Trimming removed 6 bases at V and 4 bases at J, with 19 bases between. Germline loops: CDR1 MDHEN, CDR2 SYDVKM. CDR3 region: CASSSIRGVVYNEQFF. The CDR3 nucleotides read TGTGCCAGCAGCTCCATTCGGGGCGTCGTGTACAATGAGCAGTTCTTC.

Comment on this clone: The same CDR3 is also encoded by other DNA sequences in this sample. The V call is TRBV6-5, the J call TRBJ1-6; perhaps TRBD1 as D (5 bases). V lost 0 bases and J 5 bases, leaving 8 bases between the germline ends. This CDR3 has 15 amino acids. Germline values: CDR1 MNHEY, CDR2 SVGAGI. The CDR3: CASSYSGTNNSPLHF. DNA of the CDR3: TGTGCCAGCAGTTACTCGGGGACTAATAATTCACCCCTCCACTTT.

The CDR3 DNA follows: TGTGCCAGCAGTGCTTCGCGGGATCAGCCCCAGCATTTT. Its translation: CASSASRDQPQHF. V usage is TRBV2 and J usage is TRBJ1-5; D unclear. Between the trimmed V and J ends, which lost 4 bases and 5 bases, there was a span of 9 bases. Looked up from germline, CDR1 is SNHLY and CDR2 is FYNNEI. CDR3 size: 13 residues.

The V call is TRBV5-1, the J call TRBJ2-3; TRBD1 matches at 9 bases. Germline-derived CDR1 and CDR2 are SGHRS and YFSETQ. The V gene end was trimmed by 0 bases and the J gene end by 4 bases; junction bases not matched to a gene: 0. There are 14 residues in the CDR3. The CDR3 loop reads CASSLGQGADTQYF. Written as DNA, the CDR3 is TGCGCCAGCAGCTTGGGACAGGGGGCAGATACGCAGTATTTT.

There are a few counts of this clone. This rearrangement joins TRBV12-5 to TRBJ2-2, with a tentative D call TRBD2 (6 bases). CDR1 LGHNT and CDR2 FRNRAP come from the germline V gene. The CDR3 covers 16 residues. V lost 0 bases and J 3 bases, leaving 11 bases between the germline ends. The CDR3 spells CASGLVHRDYTGELFF. DNA of the CDR3: TGTGCTAGTGGTTTGGTCCACCGGGACTACACCGGGGAGCTGTTTTTT.

This clone was counted a single time. The rearrangement links TRBV9 to TRBJ2-5; 10 bases agree with TRBD2. Unmatched junction bases numbered 5, after V lost 0 bases and J lost 3 bases. CDR3 size: 16 residues. The germline V gene has CDR1 SGDLS and CDR2 YYNGEE. CDR3 sequence (DNA): TGTGCCAGCAGCGTAGTGGCTAGCGGGGGTAAAGAGACCCAGTACTTC. Translated: CASSVVASGGKETQYF. Together with reference TRBV9 and TRBJ2-5, the CDR3 gives the full variable domain: DSGVTQTPKHLITATGQRVTLRCSPRSGDLSVYWYQQSLDQGLQFLIQYYNGEERAKGNILERFSAQQFPDLHSELNLSSLELGDSALYFCASSVVASGGKETQYFGPGTRLLVL.

The table lists this clone with a count of one. The chain has TRBV2 and TRBJ2-1, with 10 bases that match TRBD2. J was trimmed by 8 bases and V by 5 bases; bases with no gene match: 3. In germline, CDR1 is SNHLY, CDR2 FYNNEI. The CDR3 runs 13 residues. The CDR3 sequence: CASSSGGAHEQFF. As DNA, the CDR3 is TGTGCCAGCAGTAGCGGGGGGGCCCATGAGCAGTTCTTC.

V is TRBV28 and J is TRBJ2-1; the D gene could be TRBD1 or TRBD2 (5 bases each). The CDR3 has 17 amino acids. CDR1 MDHEN and CDR2 SYDVKM come from the germline V gene. V lost 6 bases to trimming and J lost 2 bases, with 20 bases between them. The CDR3 bases are TGTGCCAGCAGCTTACTTCACGGGGCAGTCCCCTACAATGAGCAGTTCTTC. It codes for CASSLLHGAVPYNEQFF. The whole variable domain, filled in from reference TRBV28 and TRBJ2-1, reads DVKVTQSSRYLVKRTGEKVFLECVQDMDHENMFWYRQDPGLGLRLIYFSYDVKMKEKGDIPEGYSVSREKKERFSLILESASTNQTSMYLCASSLLHGAVPYNEQFFGPGTRLTVL.

This chain uses TRBV19 with TRBJ1-3, with no clear D. CDR3 size: 14 residues. V lost 4 bases and J lost 7, with 14 bases in between. Germline V CDR1 and CDR2: LNHDA, SQIVND (reference sequence). The DNA of the CDR3 is TGTGCCAGTAGTACACGACTGCTTGCTAACACCATATATTTT. Its protein product is CASSTRLLANTIYF.

In its sample, this clone was seen a few times. This chain uses TRBV25-1 with TRBJ2-7; TRBD1 agrees at 10 bases. V gave up 5 bases and J gave up 4 bases; unmatched junction bases: 11. The CDR3 is 16 amino acids. In germline, CDR1 is MGHDK, CDR2 SYGVNS. The DNA for the CDR3 is TGTGCCAGCAGTAGTCCTCGCGGGACAGGGGCGTACGAGCAGTACTTC. It specifies CASSSPRGTGAYEQYF.

V and J are TRBV6-5 and TRBJ1-2; D gene ambiguous. V was clipped by 4 bases and J by 0 bases, with 9 bases between them. Germline lookup yields CDR1 MNHEY and CDR2 SVGAGI. The CDR3 totals 14 residues. The CDR3: CASSLDGSNYGYTF. The CDR3 bases are TGTGCCAGCAGTTTGGACGGTTCTAACTATGGCTACACCTTC.